The present T cell receptor beta chain was sequenced within a study of blood T cell repertoires in COVID-19. On the study more broadly: Sites across the United States, Italy and Spain contributed samples from acute and convalescent COVID-19.

CDR1 is SGHAT and CDR2 is FQNNGV in the germline V gene. The CDR3 is 11 amino acids. V was pared by 6 bases and J by 5 bases, with 7 bases between. Recovered participants had two consecutive negative NP/OP PCR tests, healthcare professional clearance, or symptom resolution. Sequencing was performed with immunoSEQ multiplex PCR; in TCRdb, only in-frame clones are kept and a portion is missing. The sample lists 110,000 to 150,000 clones, around 73% occurring once. This clone was counted a single time. The origin of this receptor is a woman in her forties or fifties who had recovered from COVID-19. Sequences were obtained from PBMCs or T cells enriched from blood (not recorded which). The J gene is TRBJ1-1, the V gene TRBV11-2; no firm D call. For the CDR3, the DNA is TGTGCCAGCAGTTCGACTACTGAAGCTTTCTTT. It encodes CASSSTTEAFF.